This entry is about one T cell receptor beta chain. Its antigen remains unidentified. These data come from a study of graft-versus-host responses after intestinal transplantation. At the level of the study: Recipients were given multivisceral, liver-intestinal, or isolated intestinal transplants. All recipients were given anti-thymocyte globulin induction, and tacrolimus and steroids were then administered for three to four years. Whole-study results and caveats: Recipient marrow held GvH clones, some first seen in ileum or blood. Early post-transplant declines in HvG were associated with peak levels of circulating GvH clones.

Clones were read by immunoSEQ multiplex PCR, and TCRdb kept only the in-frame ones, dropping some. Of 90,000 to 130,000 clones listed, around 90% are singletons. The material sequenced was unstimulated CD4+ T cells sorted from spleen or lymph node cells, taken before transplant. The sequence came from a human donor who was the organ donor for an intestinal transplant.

As DNA, the CDR3 is TGTGCCTGGAGTAGTAGGACAGGGCCGCGGTATGGCTACACCTTC. It specifies CAWSSRTGPRYGYTF. This chain joins TRBV30 and TRBJ1-2; 8 nucleotides match TRBD1. The length of the CDR3 is 15 residues. From germline, CDR1 is GTSNPN and CDR2 SVGIG (reference sequence). J gave up 5 bases and V 2 bases, and 10 bases lay outside the gene matches.